This T cell receptor beta chain was identified in a study of T-cell reconstitution after alpha-beta-depleted transplantation in children. This clonotype was seen many times. The CDR3 has 13 amino acids. Germline V gene sequence: CDR1 LNHDA, CDR2 SQIVND (reference sequence). Trimming took 3 bases from V and 2 from J, leaving 8 bases between them. Unique molecular identifiers were used to barcode this TCRbeta library. TCRdb fed the PCR reads into MiXCR, producing one record per CDR3 protein. The table shows some 240,000 distinct CDR3 sequences, with about 12% occurring only once. The rearrangement joins TRBV19 to TRBJ2-7; TRBD2 might be the D (6 bases). Sequenced here: PBMCs from the stem cell graft donor, sampled from the stem cell graft. The TCR sequence derives from a human donor who donated a stem cell graft to a child with acute lymphoblastic leukemia. Here the CDR3 reads CASSIGSPYEQYF. Here the CDR3 DNA reads TGTGCCAGTAGTATCGGGAGCCCCTACGAGCAGTACTTC.